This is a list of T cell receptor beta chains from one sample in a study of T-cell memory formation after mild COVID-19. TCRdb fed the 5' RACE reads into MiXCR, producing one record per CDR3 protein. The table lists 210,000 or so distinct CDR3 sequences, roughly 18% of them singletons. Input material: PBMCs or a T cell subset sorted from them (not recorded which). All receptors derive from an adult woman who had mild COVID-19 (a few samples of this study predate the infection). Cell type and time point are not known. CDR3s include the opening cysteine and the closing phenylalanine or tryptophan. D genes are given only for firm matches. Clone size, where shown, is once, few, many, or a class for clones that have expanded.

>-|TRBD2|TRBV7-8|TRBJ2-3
CASSSPRTSGTDTQYF
TGTGCCAGCAGCTCTCCGAGGACTAGCGGAACAGATACGCAGTATTTT
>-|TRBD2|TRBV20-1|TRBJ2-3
CSARASLGLAVSTDTQYF
TGCAGTGCTAGAGCCTCCCTTGGACTAGCGGTTAGCACAGATACGCAGTATTTT
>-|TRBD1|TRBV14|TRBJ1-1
CASSSDRGTNTEAFF
TGTGCCAGCAGCTCGGACAGGGGAACGAACACTGAAGCTTTCTTT
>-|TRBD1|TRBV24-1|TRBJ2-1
CATSDLYRGGNEQFF
TGTGCCACCAGTGATTTATACAGGGGCGGCAATGAGCAGTTCTTC
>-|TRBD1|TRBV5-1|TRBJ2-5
CASSTGQGGGQETQYF
TGCGCCAGCAGCACGGGACAGGGGGGCGGGCAAGAGACCCAGTACTTC
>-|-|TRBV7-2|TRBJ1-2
CASSLGSGLRGYTF
TGTGCCAGCAGCTTAGGATCAGGCCTTAGGGGCTACACCTTC
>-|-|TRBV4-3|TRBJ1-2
CASSQQGDNGYTF
TGCGCCAGCAGCCAACAAGGGGACAATGGCTACACCTTC
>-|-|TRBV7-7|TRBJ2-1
CASSLGWHSSYNEQFF
TGTGCCAGCAGCTTAGGTTGGCATTCCTCCTACAATGAGCAGTTCTTC
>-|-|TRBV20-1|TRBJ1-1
CSGWENTEAFF
TGCAGTGGTTGGGAGAACACTGAAGCTTTCTTT
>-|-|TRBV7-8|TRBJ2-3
CASSVRDGTYDTQYF
TGTGCCAGCAGCGTCCGGGACGGGACGTATGATACGCAGTATTTT
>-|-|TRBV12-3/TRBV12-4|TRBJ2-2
CASILTGYTGELFF
TGTGCCAGCATCCTAACAGGGTACACCGGGGAGCTGTTTTTT
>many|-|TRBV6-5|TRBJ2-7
CASSYSRARVSSYEQYF
TGTGCCAGCAGTTACTCGAGGGCCAGGGTGAGCTCCTACGAGCAGTACTTC
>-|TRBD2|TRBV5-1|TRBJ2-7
CASSLVLSGAPYEQYF
TGCGCCAGCAGCTTGGTCCTTAGCGGGGCCCCCTACGAGCAGTACTTC
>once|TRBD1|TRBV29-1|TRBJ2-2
CSARGPGELFF
TGCAGCGCAAGGGGGCCCGGGGAGCTGTTTTTT
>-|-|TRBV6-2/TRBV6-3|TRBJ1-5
CASSYSGQNQPQHF
TGTGCCAGCAGTTACTCCGGACAGAATCAGCCCCAGCATTTT
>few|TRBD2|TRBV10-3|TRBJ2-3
CAITKALAGGFTDTQYF
TGTGCCATCACCAAGGCGTTAGCGGGAGGTTTCACAGATACGCAGTATTTT
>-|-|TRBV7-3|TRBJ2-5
CASSRHGQNEETQYF
TGTGCCAGCAGCCGTCATGGACAGAATGAAGAGACCCAGTACTTC
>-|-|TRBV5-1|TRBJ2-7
CASSWGQGFSYEQYF
TGCGCCAGCAGCTGGGGTCAGGGATTCTCCTACGAGCAGTACTTC
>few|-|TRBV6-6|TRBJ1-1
CASSYRVAPEAFF
TGTGCCAGCAGTTACAGGGTCGCCCCTGAAGCTTTCTTT
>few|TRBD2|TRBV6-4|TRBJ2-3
CASSRTSGGTDTQYF
TGTGCCAGCAGCCGGACTAGCGGAGGCACAGATACGCAGTATTTT
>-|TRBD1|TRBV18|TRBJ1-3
CASSPSGTATSGNTIYF
TGTGCCAGCTCACCTTCCGGGACAGCCACCTCTGGAAACACCATATATTTT
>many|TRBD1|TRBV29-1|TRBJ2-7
CSVVEDRVVEQYF
TGCAGCGTTGTTGAGGACAGGGTCGTCGAGCAGTACTTC
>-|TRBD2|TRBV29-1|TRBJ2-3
CSVLGGLADFYSTDTQYF
TGCAGCGTTTTGGGGGGACTAGCGGACTTTTATAGCACAGATACGCAGTATTTT
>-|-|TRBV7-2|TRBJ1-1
CASSFVAGAAFF
TGTGCCAGCAGCTTCGTCGCAGGGGCGGCTTTCTTT
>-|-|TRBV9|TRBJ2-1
CASTTLAGAPGGEQFF
TGTGCCAGCACTACTCTGGCGGGTGCCCCCGGAGGTGAGCAGTTCTTC
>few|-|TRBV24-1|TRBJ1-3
CATSDPGRTTEGNTIYF
TGTGCCACCAGTGATCCCGGGAGGACGACGGAGGGAAACACCATATATTTT
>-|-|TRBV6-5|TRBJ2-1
CASSTPAPSSYNEQFF
TGTGCCAGCAGCACACCTGCACCAAGCTCCTACAATGAGCAGTTCTTC
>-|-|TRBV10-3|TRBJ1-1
CAIRPLWGVTEAFF
TGTGCCATCAGGCCCCTCTGGGGCGTCACTGAAGCTTTCTTT
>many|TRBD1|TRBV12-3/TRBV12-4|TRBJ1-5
CASRAGQGEGQPQHF
TGTGCCAGCAGGGCTGGACAGGGGGAGGGTCAGCCCCAGCATTTT
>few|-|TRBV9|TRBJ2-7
CASSVDDYEQYF
TGTGCCAGCAGCGTCGACGACTACGAGCAGTACTTC
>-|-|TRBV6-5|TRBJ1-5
CASSYSWDSNQPQHF
TGTGCCAGCAGTTACTCGTGGGACAGCAATCAGCCCCAGCATTTT
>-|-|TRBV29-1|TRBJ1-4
CSVEDPRGNEKLFF
TGCAGCGTTGAAGATCCCCGCGGTAATGAAAAACTGTTTTTT
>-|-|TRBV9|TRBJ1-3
CASSVLSGGAGNTIYF
TGTGCCAGCAGCGTCTTAAGCGGGGGAGCTGGAAACACCATATATTTT
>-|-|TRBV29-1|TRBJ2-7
CSVEQGQGRFYEQYF
TGCAGCGTTGAGCAGGGCCAGGGTCGATTCTACGAGCAGTACTTC
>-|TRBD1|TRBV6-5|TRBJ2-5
CASSYRADRVGKTQYF
TGTGCCAGCAGTTACAGGGCAGACAGGGTTGGAAAGACCCAGTACTTC
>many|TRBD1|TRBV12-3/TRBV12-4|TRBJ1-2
CASNGGTGEHYGYTF
TGTGCCAGCAACGGGGGGACAGGGGAGCACTATGGCTACACCTTC
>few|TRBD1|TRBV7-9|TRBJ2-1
CASSFGTGGYNEQFF
TGTGCCAGCAGCTTTGGGACAGGGGGCTACAATGAGCAGTTCTTC
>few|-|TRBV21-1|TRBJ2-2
CASTSCRDRGPGELFF
TGTGCCAGCACCTCGTGCCGGGACAGGGGTCCCGGGGAGCTGTTTTTT
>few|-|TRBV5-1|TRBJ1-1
CASSLVGQAVNTEAFF
TGCGCCAGCAGCTTGGTGGGGCAGGCCGTGAACACTGAAGCTTTCTTT
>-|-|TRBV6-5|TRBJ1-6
CASSYNSASPLHF
TGTGCCAGCAGTTATAACTCTGCCTCACCCCTCCACTTT
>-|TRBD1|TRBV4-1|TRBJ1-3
CASSPLGQGRNTIYF
TGCGCCAGCAGCCCATTGGGACAGGGAAGAAACACCATATATTTT
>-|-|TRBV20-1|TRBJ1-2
CSAINSNYGYTF
TGCAGTGCTATTAACAGTAACTATGGCTACACCTTC
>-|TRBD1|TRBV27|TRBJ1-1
CASSFTTGQGRGKRATEAFF
TGTGCCAGCAGTTTCACCACGGGACAGGGCCGAGGTAAGAGGGCCACTGAAGCTTTCTTT
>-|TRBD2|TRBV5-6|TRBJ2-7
CASSRLAGINEQYF
TGTGCCAGCTCACGACTAGCGGGTATTAACGAGCAGTACTTC
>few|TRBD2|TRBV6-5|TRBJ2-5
CASSWGLAAKSTQYF
TGTGCCAGCAGTTGGGGACTAGCGGCCAAGAGTACCCAGTACTTC
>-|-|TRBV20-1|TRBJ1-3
CSAREGAPSGNTIYF
TGCAGTGCTAGAGAGGGGGCCCCCTCTGGAAACACCATATATTTT
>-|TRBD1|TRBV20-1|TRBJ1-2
CSARDSTGGDGYTF
TGCAGTGCTAGAGATTCGACAGGGGGGGATGGCTACACCTTC
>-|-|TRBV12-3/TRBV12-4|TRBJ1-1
CASRSFRFTEAFF
TGTGCCAGCAGGTCCTTCCGATTCACTGAAGCTTTCTTT